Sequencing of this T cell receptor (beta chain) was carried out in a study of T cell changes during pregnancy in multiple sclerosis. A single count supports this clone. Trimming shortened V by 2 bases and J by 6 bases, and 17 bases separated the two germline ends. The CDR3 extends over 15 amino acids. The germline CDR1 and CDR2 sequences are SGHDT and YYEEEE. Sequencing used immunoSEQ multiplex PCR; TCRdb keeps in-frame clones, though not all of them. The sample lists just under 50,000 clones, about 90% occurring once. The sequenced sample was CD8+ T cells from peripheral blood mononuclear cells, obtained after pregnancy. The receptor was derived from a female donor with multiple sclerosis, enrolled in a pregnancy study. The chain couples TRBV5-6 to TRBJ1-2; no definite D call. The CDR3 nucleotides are TGTGCCAGCAGCTTAATCGGCAGCAAAGAGGATGGCTACACCTTC. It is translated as CASSLIGSKEDGYTF.